These T cell receptor beta chains were read from a single sample in a study of cytomegalovirus exposure and HLA in healthy donors. Libraries were prepared by immunoSEQ multiplex PCR; TCRdb keeps only in-frame clonotypes and omits some of them. Found here are some 64,000 clones, 95% to 98% of them singletons; the top ten hold around 1.6%. Sequenced input: PBMCs. These receptors originate from a woman aged 18 to 35 in good health and CMV-seropositive. Both conserved end residues are part of each CDR3. The D gene is left open where the match is weak. Rows give clone size only sometimes, using once, few, many, or a class for an expanded clone.

J gene | clone size | V gene | D gene | CDR3 protein | CDR3 DNA
TRBJ1-2 | - | TRBV29-1 | - | CSVGQGYGYTF | TGCAGCGTTGGCCAGGGCTATGGCTACACCTTC
TRBJ1-4 | - | TRBV7-2 | - | CASSLGGLNEKLFF | TGTGCCAGCAGCTTGGGGGGGCTTAATGAAAAACTGTTTTTT
TRBJ2-7 | - | TRBV6-5 | TRBD1 | CASSYRGTGVYEQYF | TGTGCCAGCAGTTACAGAGGGACAGGGGTCTACGAGCAGTACTTC
TRBJ2-1 | - | TRBV9 | TRBD2 | CASSVIDAGEWDNEQFF | TGTGCCAGCAGCGTAATTGATGCGGGAGAGTGGGACAATGAGCAGTTCTTC
TRBJ1-1 | - | TRBV5-5 | - | CASSPRDTEAFF | TGTGCCAGCAGCCCCCGGGACACTGAAGCTTTCTTT
TRBJ1-5 | - | TRBV19 | TRBD1 | CASSPGTGGNQPQHF | TGTGCCAGTAGTCCAGGGACAGGGGGCAATCAGCCCCAGCATTTT
TRBJ1-1 | - | TRBV10-3 | TRBD1 | CAIKTRTGTNTEAFF | TGTGCCATCAAAACAAGGACAGGGACGAACACTGAAGCTTTCTTT
TRBJ2-5 | - | TRBV2 | - | CASALQRSQETQYF | TGTGCCAGCGCGCTCCAGCGGAGCCAAGAGACCCAGTACTTC
TRBJ1-2 | - | TRBV25-1 | TRBD1 | CASYLQGVGSYGYTF | TGTGCCAGCTACCTACAGGGGGTTGGGAGCTATGGCTACACCTTC
TRBJ2-7 | - | TRBV5-5 | - | CASSFGSSYEQYF | TGTGCCAGCAGCTTCGGGTCTTCCTACGAGCAGTACTTC
TRBJ2-3 | few | TRBV19 | TRBD2 | CASSIAQREASGTQYF | TGTGCCAGTAGTATAGCCCAGCGGGAGGCTTCGGGTACGCAGTATTTT
TRBJ2-7 | - | TRBV10-3 | TRBD2 | CAIGTSGSYEQYF | TGTGCCATCGGCACTAGCGGCTCCTACGAGCAGTACTTC
TRBJ2-3 | once | TRBV5-1 | TRBD2 | CASSLDGTSPGTQYF | TGCGCCAGCAGCTTGGACGGGACTAGTCCGGGTACGCAGTATTTT
TRBJ2-5 | - | TRBV23-1 | - | CASSHGGRDETQYF | TGCGCCAGCAGTCATGGGGGCAGGGATGAGACCCAGTACTTC
TRBJ2-7 | - | TRBV27 | - | CASSQDSSSYEQYF | TGTGCCAGCAGTCAGGACTCGAGCTCCTACGAGCAGTACTTC
TRBJ1-2 | - | TRBV6-5 | - | CASSYSSWGSSYGYTF | TGTGCCAGCAGTTATTCAAGCTGGGGCTCCTCCTATGGCTACACCTTC
TRBJ2-3 | - | TRBV19 | TRBD1 | CASSMRTGRTDTQYF | TGTGCCAGTAGTATGCGGACAGGTCGCACAGATACGCAGTATTTT
TRBJ1-2 | - | TRBV28 | TRBD1 | CASRGTGYGYTF | TGTGCCAGCAGGGGGACAGGCTATGGCTACACCTTC
TRBJ2-7 | - | TRBV5-6 | TRBD2 | CASSSRLAGDTQYF | TGTGCCAGCAGCTCCAGACTAGCGGGAGACACGCAGTACTTC
TRBJ2-3 | - | TRBV9 | - | CASAAGATDTQYF | TGTGCCTCAGCGGCAGGGGCTACGGATACGCAGTATTTT
TRBJ1-1 | - | TRBV5-1 | - | CASSLAVRGGEWMNTEAFF | TGCGCCAGCAGCTTGGCGGTAAGGGGGGGCGAATGGATGAACACTGAAGCTTTCTTT
TRBJ2-3 | - | TRBV19 | TRBD1 | CASTGTVNTDTQYF | TGTGCCAGCACCGGGACAGTAAACACAGATACGCAGTATTTT
TRBJ1-2 | - | TRBV15 | - | CATSSPNGTFNYGYTF | TGTGCCACCAGCAGTCCCAATGGGACATTTAACTATGGCTACACCTTC
TRBJ1-4 | - | TRBV30 | TRBD1 | CAWSPGTGKAEKLFF | TGTGCCTGGAGTCCCGGGACAGGGAAGGCGGAAAAACTGTTTTTT
TRBJ2-2 | - | TRBV27 | - | CASSPPRAGELFF | TGTGCCAGCAGTCCCCCTCGCGCCGGGGAGCTGTTTTTT
TRBJ1-2 | - | TRBV7-9 | - | CASSLKTADGYTF | TGTGCCAGCAGCTTAAAGACAGCCGATGGCTACACCTTC
TRBJ2-1 | - | TRBV6-1 | - | CASSEISGPGIDNEQFF | TGTGCCAGCAGTGAAATTAGCGGCCCTGGTATTGACAATGAGCAGTTCTTC
TRBJ1-1 | - | TRBV27 | - | CASSAHRDYTEAFF | TGTGCCAGCAGTGCACACCGGGATTACACTGAAGCTTTCTTT
TRBJ2-1 | - | TRBV2 | - | CASSESQLPFNEQFF | TGTGCCAGCAGTGAAAGCCAACTGCCCTTTAATGAGCAGTTCTTC
TRBJ1-1 | - | TRBV5-5 | - | CASSFRGNTEAFF | TGTGCCAGCAGCTTCAGGGGGAACACTGAAGCTTTCTTT
TRBJ2-1 | - | TRBV5-5 | TRBD2 | CASSPLRGLAGGGSYNEQFF | TGTGCCAGCAGCCCGCTTAGAGGTCTAGCGGGAGGAGGGTCCTACAATGAGCAGTTCTTC
TRBJ2-1 | - | TRBV4-1 | TRBD2 | CASSQSSGSFYNEQFF | TGCGCCAGCAGCCAAAGTAGCGGGAGCTTTTACAATGAGCAGTTCTTC
TRBJ2-5 | - | TRBV15 | - | CATSRAKGETQYF | TGTGCCACCAGCAGAGCTAAGGGGGAGACCCAGTACTTC
TRBJ2-1 | - | TRBV18 | TRBD2 | CASSPASGSYNEQFF | TGTGCCAGCTCACCAGCTAGCGGGAGCTACAATGAGCAGTTCTTC
TRBJ2-4 | - | TRBV30 | - | CAWSVQGIQYF | TGTGCCTGGAGTGTACAGGGCATTCAGTACTTC
TRBJ2-5 | - | TRBV2 | TRBD2 | CASRRLAGGETQYF | TGTGCCAGCAGACGACTAGCGGGAGGGGAGACCCAGTACTTC
TRBJ1-2 | - | TRBV7-3 | - | CASSHTGNYGYTF | TGTGCCAGCAGTCACACAGGAAACTATGGCTACACCTTC
TRBJ2-1 | - | TRBV4-2 | TRBD2 | CASSQTPGLAGGSSYNEQFF | TGTGCCAGCAGCCAAACACCGGGACTAGCGGGAGGGAGCTCCTACAATGAGCAGTTCTTC
TRBJ1-3 | - | TRBV4-1 | - | CASSQEPLRASSGNTIYF | TGCGCCAGCAGCCAAGAACCGCTGAGGGCGAGCTCTGGAAACACCATATATTTT
TRBJ2-7 | - | TRBV27 | - | CASKYGSSYEQYF | TGTGCCAGCAAATACGGTAGCTCCTACGAGCAGTACTTC
TRBJ1-2 | - | TRBV30 | TRBD1 | CAWSAWTGAYTF | TGTGCCTGGAGTGCGTGGACAGGCGCCTACACCTTC
TRBJ2-6 | once | TRBV19 | - | CASGPNRAGANVLTF | TGTGCCAGTGGGCCAAACAGGGCCGGGGCCAACGTCCTGACTTTC
TRBJ2-3 | once | TRBV6-4 | TRBD2 | CASSPGLAREWGTDTQYF | TGTGCCAGCAGTCCGGGACTAGCGCGGGAGTGGGGGACAGATACGCAGTATTTT
TRBJ2-3 | - | TRBV27 | - | CASSLSPSVPDTQYF | TGTGCCAGCAGTTTATCCCCTAGCGTTCCAGATACGCAGTATTTT
TRBJ2-7 | - | TRBV28 | TRBD1 | CASSTTGVREQYF | TGTGCCAGCAGTACGACAGGGGTGCGGGAGCAGTACTTC
TRBJ2-2 | - | TRBV9 | - | CASSVTPGLPSGELFF | TGTGCCAGCAGCGTCACCCCGGGACTCCCCTCCGGGGAGCTGTTTTTT
TRBJ2-7 | - | TRBV2 | - | CASSEQFYEQYF | TGTGCCAGCAGTGAACAGTTCTACGAGCAGTACTTC
TRBJ1-2 | - | TRBV28 | TRBD1 | CASITSGQGAGGYTF | TGTGCCAGCATTACCTCGGGACAGGGGGCGGGCGGCTACACCTTC
TRBJ2-7 | - | TRBV5-4 | TRBD2 | CASSSPSGLAGVGEQYF | TGTGCCAGCAGCTCCCCCAGCGGGCTAGCGGGAGTAGGCGAGCAGTACTTC
TRBJ2-1 | - | TRBV6-5 | - | CASSYSRLNNEQFF | TGTGCCAGCAGTTACTCGAGACTGAACAATGAGCAGTTCTTC
TRBJ1-5 | - | TRBV19 | TRBD1 | CASSIRKGQGYYSNQPQHF | TGTGCCAGTAGTATAAGGAAGGGACAGGGATACTATAGCAATCAGCCCCAGCATTTT
TRBJ1-1 | - | TRBV2 | - | CASSGSRYTEAFF | TGTGCCAGCAGTGGCTCCCGGTACACTGAAGCTTTCTTT
TRBJ1-1 | - | TRBV28 | - | CASSPAGAYRNTEAFF | TGTGCCAGCAGCCCGGCGGGGGCGTATAGGAACACTGAAGCTTTCTTT
TRBJ2-7 | - | TRBV27 | - | CASSSMREQYF | TGTGCCAGCAGTTCTATGAGGGAGCAGTACTTC
TRBJ2-7 | few | TRBV4-2 | TRBD2 | CASSRTSGRTYEQYF | TGTGCCAGCAGTAGAACTAGCGGGAGAACCTACGAGCAGTACTTC